The present TCR beta chain was sequenced within a study of T-cell memory formation after mild COVID-19. Study details: Clusters of TCRs were largely donor specific. Findings and limits, study-wide: The appearance of some responding clones in pre-infection memory suggested that cross-reactive memory joined.

Amplification by 5'RACE using constant-segment primers produced TCR alpha and TCR beta cDNA libraries that carried sample barcodes and UMIs. TCRdb re-derived calls from the 5' RACE reads in MiXCR, one entry per CDR3 protein. This sample yields about 150,000 distinct CDR3 sequences, of which roughly 21% are seen a single time; over 2% belongs to the top ten. The CDR3 runs 15 residues. Germline V CDR1 and CDR2: MNHEY, SVGAGI. V shed 11 bases, J shed 2 bases, and the junction held 11 bases outside the gene matches. In regard to this clonotype: No antigen is known for it.

V is TRBV6-5 and J is TRBJ2-3; 9 nucleotides agree with TRBD2. This TCR was sampled from an adult woman who had mild COVID-19 (a few samples of this study predate the infection). Cell type and time point are not known. Sequencing was done on a sample of PBMCs or a T cell subset sorted from them (not recorded which). The CDR3 spells CAARGGAANTDTQYF. The CDR3 nucleotides read TGTGCCGCCCGCGGGGGGGCCGCGAACACAGATACGCAGTATTTT.